In this sample, the clone carrying this TCR beta chain turned up a few times. Its antigen is undetermined. The data were obtained in a study of beta chain features in type 1 diabetes. Overall study: No patient-donor differences in age, gender, total cells or subset yield.

The CDR3 consists of 15 residues. Germline V lookup: CDR1 SNHLY, CDR2 FYNNEI. Trimming removed 7 bases at V and 1 base at J, with 11 bases between. Overall study findings and caveats: Shorter TCRB CDR3s, moderately but significantly so, marked every one of the four CD4+ subsets in Type 1 diabetes patients. Reduced insertions and increased deletions marked VDJ junctions in type 1 diabetes patients.

Every isolated RNA sample was fully reverse transcribed, so sequencing captured expressed TCRB transcripts. Measured with immunoSEQ multiplex PCR; TCRdb has only the in-frame clones, and not every one. The sample has hundreds of thousands of clones, around an eighth seen once. The source of this sequence is a man between 18 and 29 years old in good health. The chain couples TRBV2 to TRBJ1-6, with D perhaps TRBD1 (6 bases). The sequencing sample was made of naive CD4+ T cells from blood. CDR3 nucleotides: TGTGCCAGCACTGAGACAGGATCCTATAATTCACCCCTCCACTTT. This gives the protein CASTETGSYNSPLHF.